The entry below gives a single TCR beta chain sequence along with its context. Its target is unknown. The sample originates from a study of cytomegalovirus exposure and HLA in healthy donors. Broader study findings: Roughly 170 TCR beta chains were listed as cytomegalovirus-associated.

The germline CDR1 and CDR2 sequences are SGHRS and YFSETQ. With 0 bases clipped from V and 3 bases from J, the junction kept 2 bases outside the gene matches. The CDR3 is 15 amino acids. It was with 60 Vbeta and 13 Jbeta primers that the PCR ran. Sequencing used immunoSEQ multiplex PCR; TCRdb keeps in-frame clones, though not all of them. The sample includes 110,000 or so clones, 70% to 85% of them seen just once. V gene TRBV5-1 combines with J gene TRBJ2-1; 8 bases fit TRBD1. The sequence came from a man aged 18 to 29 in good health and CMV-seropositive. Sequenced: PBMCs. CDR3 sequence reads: CASSLAGGNYNEQFF. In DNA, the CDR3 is TGCGCCAGCAGCTTGGCAGGGGGCAACTACAATGAGCAGTTCTTC. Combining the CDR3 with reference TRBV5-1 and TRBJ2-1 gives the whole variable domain KAGVTQTPRYLIKTRGQQVTLSCSPISGHRSVSWYQQTPGQGLQFLFEYFSETQRNKGNFPGRFSGRQFSNSRSEMNVSTLELGDSALYLCASSLAGGNYNEQFFGPGTRLTVL.